The next 2 T cell receptor beta chains were all read from a single sample in a study of Ad26.COV2.S vaccination and SARS-CoV-2 variants. Described treatment: roughly 19 received Ad26.COV2.S at low or high dose, single or two shots; 5 received placebo; per-sample allocation not given. It was on day 63 after the first vaccine or placebo injection that samples were taken. This table comes from immunoSEQ multiplex PCR, and its TCRdb copy is limited to in-frame clones, with some not included. Of roughly 420,000 clones listed, 89% are singletons. The material was peripheral blood, obtained in a trial of Ad26.COV2.S vaccine versus placebo. Every receptor here comes from a person between 18 and 65 years old who received the Ad26.COV2.S COVID-19 vaccine or a placebo.

This clone appeared a few times. The chain couples TRBV19 to TRBJ1-2, with TRBD1 matching 7 bases. CDR1 and CDR2 (germline): LNHDA, SQIVND (reference sequence). V shed 1 base, J shed 7 bases, and the junction held 6 bases outside the gene matches. The CDR3 has 14 amino acids. CDR3 in amino acids: CASSIARGGVGYTF. The DNA of the CDR3 is TGTGCCAGTAGTATAGCCCGAGGGGGCGTTGGCTACACCTTC.

The CDR3 nucleotides read TGTGCCAGCAGTTTATCCGGGGCAGATACGCAGTATTTT. This translates into CASSLSGADTQYF. The chain uses TRBV12-3 or TRBV12-4 and TRBJ2-3; the D gene is possibly TRBD2 (5 bases). The CDR3 loop spans 13 amino acids. Trimming shortened V by 2 bases and J by 4 bases, and 7 bases separated the two germline ends.